The entry below gives a single T cell receptor beta chain sequence along with its context. Clones were read by immunoSEQ multiplex PCR, and TCRdb kept only the in-frame ones, dropping some. There are about 68,000 clones in the sample; more than 80% occur only once, and more than 2% lies in the top ten. The data were taken from a study of T cell responses to AZD1222 COVID-19 vaccine. Study summary: Pooling of second doses given at about 4 or about 12 weeks was done.

The germline V and J ends were trimmed by 3 bases and 0 bases, with 9 bases remaining between them. The CDR3 covers 15 residues. Germline V CDR1 and CDR2: MDHEN, SYDVKM. This clonotype originated in an adult in good health. The chain joins TRBV28 to TRBJ1-3; D gene uncertain. The sequences come from peripheral blood, collected on day 0 of AZD1222 vaccination. Written as DNA, the CDR3 is TGTGCCAGCAGTTTGCAGGCGAGCTCTGGAAACACCATATATTTT. Translating gives CASSLQASSGNTIYF. The full variable domain, rest sourced from reference TRBV28 and TRBJ1-3, is DVKVTQSSRYLVKRTGEKVFLECVQDMDHENMFWYRQDPGLGLRLIYFSYDVKMKEKGDIPEGYSVSREKKERFSLILESASTNQTSMYLCASSLQASSGNTIYFGEGSWLTVV.